This T cell receptor (beta chain) stems from a study of blood T cells in healthy people across ages. The CDR3 extends over 16 amino acids. Germline values: CDR1 MNHNY, CDR2 SVGAGI (reference sequence). With 6 bases clipped from V and 0 bases from J, the junction kept 11 bases outside the gene matches. The use of a sample-barcoded 5' primer and a J-beta primer mix characterized a second PCR of roughly 6 to 12 cycles. TCRdb processed the 5' RACE reads anew with MiXCR; each CDR3 protein has one entry. The profile shows roughly 1,000,000 distinct CDR3 sequences, 25% of them singletons. Another study also made use of these data, one on T cells of mothers and their children. This second study says: Comparable shaping of TCR recombination output by thymic selection was observed in related and unrelated pairs.

This sequence joins TRBV6-6 and TRBJ2-7; 7 bases match TRBD2. The clonotype comes from a girl aged 2 to 9 in good health. The specimen was blood. The DNA for the CDR3 is TGTGCCAGCAGAAACTTAGAGCGGGACCCCTCCTACGAGCAGTACTTC. Amino acid sequence: CASRNLERDPSYEQYF.